Listed here are 17 T cell receptor beta chains from one sample, sequenced in a study of patients and donors after allogeneic stem cell transplantation. MiXCR, run by TCRdb on the RT-PCR reads, gives a single entry per CDR3 protein. This repertoire shows tens of thousands of distinct CDR3 sequences, nearly 7% found once; its top ten account for about 32%. Sequenced: blood, either unsorted or a sorted T cell fraction (not recorded which). Receptors originate from a human donor who was either an allogeneic HSCT recipient or a stem cell or donor lymphocyte infusion donor (not recorded which). It is not recorded whose cells these are; they may come from a transplant donor.

The rearrangement uses TRBV4-1 and TRBJ2-7, with D possibly TRBD2 on 5 matching bases. The V gene lost 3 bases and the J gene lost 5 bases, with 17 bases spanning the gap. This CDR3 region has 15 residues. Germline V lookup: CDR1 MGHRA, CDR2 YSYEKL. The CDR3 is CASSHPLRQEDEQYF. In DNA form, the CDR3 reads TGCGCCAGCAGCCACCCGTTGAGGCAGGAGGACGAGCAGTACTTC.

This clonotype was detected many times. Here the CDR3 DNA reads TGTGCCAGCAGTGGGGGACTAGCCAGATATTACAATGAGCAGTTCTTC. Its protein product is CASSGGLARYYNEQFF. The rearrangement uses TRBV6-5 and TRBJ2-1; 9 bases match TRBD2. V trimming: 5 bases; J trimming: 4 bases; junction bases outside the gene matches: 9. Germline V gene lookup returns CDR1 MNHEY and CDR2 SVGAGI. The CDR3 has 16 residues.

This clonotype was observed a few times. CDR3 loop: CASSQPGLAGGPNEQYF. The CDR3 region has the DNA TGTGCCAGCAGTCAACCGGGACTAGCGGGAGGGCCCAACGAGCAGTACTTC. The chain is built from TRBV6-5 and TRBJ2-7; TRBD2 aligns across 16 bases. CDR1 is MNHEY, CDR2 SVGAGI, per germline. The CDR3 has 17 residues. The junction had 9 bases not matched to a gene; V was cut back by 5 bases and J by 5 bases.

The sample holds many counts of this clonotype. The chain uses TRBV14 and TRBJ1-2, with D tentatively TRBD1 (5 bases). The ends were cut back, 1 base at V and 2 bases at J, with 8 bases in the middle. The length of the CDR3 is 14 residues. Germline values: CDR1 SGHDN, CDR2 FVKESK. Here the CDR3 DNA reads TGTGCCAGCAGCCAAGTGGGACGCAACTATGGCTACACCTTC. Protein product: CASSQVGRNYGYTF. Supplemented by reference TRBV14 and TRBJ1-2, the full variable domain reads EAGVTQFPSHSVIEKGQTVTLRCDPISGHDNLYWYRRVMGKEIKFLLHFVKESKQDESGMPNNRFLAERTGGTYSTLKVQPAELEDSGVYFCASSQVGRNYGYTFGSGTRLTVV.

This clonotype was seen repeatedly, ten times or more. This rearrangement joins TRBV5-1 to TRBJ2-3; 13 bases agree with TRBD2. Per the germline V gene, CDR1 is SGHRS and CDR2 is YFSETQ. V was clipped by 5 bases and J by 2 bases; unmatched bases: 2. The CDR3 runs 15 residues. The CDR3 sequence: CASRGTSGITDTQYF. In DNA, the CDR3 is TGCGCCAGCAGGGGGACTAGCGGGATCACAGATACGCAGTATTTT.

This clonotype has a count of ten or more. This rearrangement joins TRBV12-3 or TRBV12-4 to TRBJ2-2; 7 nucleotides line up with TRBD1. This CDR3 contains 14 residues. The J segment lost 6 bases and the V segment lost 3 bases, leaving 4 bases of the junction unmatched. CDR3 protein: CASSFQGVAGELFF. CDR3 in DNA: TGTGCCAGCAGTTTTCAGGGGGTGGCCGGGGAGCTGTTTTTT.

This clonotype has a count of ten or more. This sequence joins TRBV7-2 and TRBJ1-4, with TRBD1 matching 9 bases. This CDR3 is built from 15 residues. The J segment lost 5 bases and the V segment lost 5 bases, leaving 6 bases of the junction unmatched. CDR1 SGHTA and CDR2 FQGNSA come from the germline V gene. CDR3 bases: TGTGCCAGCAGCCTGAACAGGGGGCTGAATGAAAAACTGTTTTTT. It encodes CASSLNRGLNEKLFF. The full variable domain, with the rest looked up from reference TRBV7-2 and TRBJ1-4, is GAGVSQSPSNKVTEKGKDVELRCDPISGHTALYWYRQSLGQGLEFLIYFQGNSAPDKSGLPSDRFSAERTGGSVSTLTIQRTQQEDSAVYLCASSLNRGLNEKLFFGSGTQLSVL.

This clonotype was recorded at least ten times. The chain has TRBV29-1 and TRBJ1-3; no definite D call. The CDR3 loop spans 12 amino acids. V was cut by 4 bases and J by 4 bases, with 8 bases left in between. CDR1 SQVTM and CDR2 ANQGSEA come from the germline V gene. In DNA, the CDR3 is TGCAGCGTTGGCCTAGTAGGAAACACCATATATTTT. Protein product: CSVGLVGNTIYF.

This clonotype was picked up many times. The rearrangement joins TRBV20-1 to TRBJ1-2, with D unclear. Germline values: CDR1 DFQATT, CDR2 SNEGSKA (reference sequence). The V gene lost 3 bases and the J gene lost 8 bases, with 22 bases spanning the gap. The CDR3 covers 15 residues. The CDR3: CSASAGFPGLYGYTF. Written as DNA, the CDR3 is TGCAGTGCTAGCGCCGGGTTCCCCGGGTTGTACGGCTACACCTTC.

The J gene is TRBJ1-4, the V gene TRBV7-3, with TRBD1 matching over 10 bases. This CDR3 comprises 15 residues. Germline V gene sequence: CDR1 SGHTA, CDR2 FQGTGA. Unmatched junction bases numbered 7, after V lost 4 bases and J lost 8 bases. CDR3 residues: CASSSGQGKEEKLFF. The CDR3 DNA reads TGTGCCAGCAGCTCGGGACAGGGGAAGGAGGAAAAACTGTTTTTT.

The chain combines TRBV24-1 with TRBJ2-3; D gene uncertain. CDR1 and CDR2 (germline): KGHDR, SFDVKD. With 5 bases removed from V and 0 bases from J, the gap between germline ends came to 2 bases. There are 12 residues in the CDR3. CDR3 in amino acids: CATSGSTDTQYF. The CDR3 region has the DNA TGTGCCACCAGTGGAAGCACAGATACGCAGTATTTT.

In its sample, this clonotype was seen many times. The chain employs TRBV7-2 and TRBJ2-3; 8 bases align to TRBD1. The J segment lost 5 bases and the V segment lost 6 bases, leaving 4 bases of the junction unmatched. Germline CDR1 and CDR2: SGHTA and FQGNSA. The CDR3 loop spans 13 amino acids. The CDR3 region is CASRTGQGDTQYF. The CDR3 DNA reads as TGTGCCAGCAGAACAGGACAGGGAGATACGCAGTATTTT.

This clonotype was seen ten or more times. The gene calls are TRBV27 and TRBJ2-3; 9 nucleotides match TRBD2. Germline V gene data show CDR1 as MNHEY and CDR2 as SMNVEV (reference sequence). J lost 0 bases, V lost 5 bases, and 3 bases had no gene match. The CDR3 runs to 15 residues. The CDR3 DNA reads TGTGCCAGCAGTCGGCGGGAGGGAAGCACAGATACGCAGTATTTT. Its protein is CASSRREGSTDTQYF.

This clonotype was recorded many times. This chain uses TRBV28 with TRBJ2-7; D possibly matches TRBD1 or TRBD2 (5 bases each). Trimming removed 1 base at V and 9 bases at J, with 16 bases between. The CDR3 runs 14 residues. CDR1 is MDHEN, CDR2 SYDVKM, per germline. CDR3 protein: CASSLSYRGMGQYF. CDR3 DNA: TGTGCCAGCAGTTTATCGTACCGGGGCATGGGGCAGTACTTC.

This clonotype turned up a few times. The chain combines TRBV30 with TRBJ2-7; D uncertain. The germline V and J ends were trimmed by 3 bases and 2 bases, with 17 bases remaining between them. The length of the CDR3 is 15 residues. Germline-derived CDR1 and CDR2 are GTSNPN and SVGIG (reference sequence). The CDR3 reads CAWSMGSVTTYEQYF. The CDR3 DNA is TGTGCCTGGAGCATGGGTTCGGTCACTACCTACGAGCAGTACTTC.

This clonotype was found a few times. The J gene is TRBJ2-1, the V gene TRBV4-2; 7 bases agree with TRBD2. The ends lost 1 base at V and 0 bases at J; junction bases unmatched: 3. Germline loops: CDR1 LGHNA, CDR2 YNFKEQ. The CDR3 spans 16 residues. Written as DNA, the CDR3 is TGTGCCAGCAGCCAAGTGGGCGGGAGCTCCTACAATGAGCAGTTCTTC. It codes for CASSQVGGSSYNEQFF.

This clonotype was seen many times. The gene calls are TRBV7-2 and TRBJ2-3, with D possibly being TRBD1 (5 bases). The CDR3 extends over 15 amino acids. V gave up 0 bases and J gave up 4 bases, with 11 bases separating them. The germline V gene encodes CDR1 SGHTA and CDR2 FQGNSA. CDR3 DNA sequence: TGTGCCAGCAGCTTAGCTCTACCAGGGTCAGATACGCAGTATTTT. This gives the protein CASSLALPGSDTQYF.